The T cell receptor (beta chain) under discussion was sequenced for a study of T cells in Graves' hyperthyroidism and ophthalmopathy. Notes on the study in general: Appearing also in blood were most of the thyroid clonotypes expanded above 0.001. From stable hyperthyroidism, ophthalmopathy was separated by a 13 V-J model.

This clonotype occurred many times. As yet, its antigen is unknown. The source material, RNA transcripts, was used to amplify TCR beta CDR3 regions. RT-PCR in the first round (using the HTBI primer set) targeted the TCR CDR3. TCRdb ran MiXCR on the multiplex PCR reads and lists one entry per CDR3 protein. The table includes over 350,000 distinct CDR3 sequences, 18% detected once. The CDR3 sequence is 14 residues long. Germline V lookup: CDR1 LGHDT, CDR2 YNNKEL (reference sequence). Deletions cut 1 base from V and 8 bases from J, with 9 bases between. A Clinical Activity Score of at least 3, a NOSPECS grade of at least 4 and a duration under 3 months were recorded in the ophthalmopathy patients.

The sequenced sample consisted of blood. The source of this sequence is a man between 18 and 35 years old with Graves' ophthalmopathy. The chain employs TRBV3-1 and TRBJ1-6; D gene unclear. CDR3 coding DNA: TGTGCCAGCAGCCAAGCCTACTTGGATTCACCCCTCCACTTT. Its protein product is CASSQAYLDSPLHF.